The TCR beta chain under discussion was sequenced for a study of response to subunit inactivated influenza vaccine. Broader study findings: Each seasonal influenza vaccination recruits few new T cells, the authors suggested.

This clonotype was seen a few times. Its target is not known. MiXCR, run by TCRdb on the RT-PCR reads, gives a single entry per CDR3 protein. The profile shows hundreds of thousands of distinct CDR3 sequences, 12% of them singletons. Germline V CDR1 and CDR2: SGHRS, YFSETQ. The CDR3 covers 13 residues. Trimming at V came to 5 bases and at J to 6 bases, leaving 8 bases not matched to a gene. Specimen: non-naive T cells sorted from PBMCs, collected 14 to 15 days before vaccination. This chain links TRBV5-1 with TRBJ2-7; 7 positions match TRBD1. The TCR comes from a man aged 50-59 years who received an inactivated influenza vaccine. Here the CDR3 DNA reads TGCGCCAGCAGTCGGGACAGTACCTCCGAGCAGTACTTC. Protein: CASSRDSTSEQYF.